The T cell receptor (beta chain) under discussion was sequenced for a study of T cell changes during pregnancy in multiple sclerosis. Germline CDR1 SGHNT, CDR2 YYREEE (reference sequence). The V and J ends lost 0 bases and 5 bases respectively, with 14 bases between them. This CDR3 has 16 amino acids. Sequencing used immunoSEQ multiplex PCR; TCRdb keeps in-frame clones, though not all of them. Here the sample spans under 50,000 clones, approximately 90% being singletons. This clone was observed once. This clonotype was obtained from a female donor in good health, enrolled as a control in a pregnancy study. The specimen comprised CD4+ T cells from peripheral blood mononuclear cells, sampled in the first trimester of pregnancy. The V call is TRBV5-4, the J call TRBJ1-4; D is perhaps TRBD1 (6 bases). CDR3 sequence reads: CASSLGGGPGNEKLFF. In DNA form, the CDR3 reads TGTGCCAGCAGCTTGGGCGGGGGCCCGGGGAATGAAAAACTGTTTTTT.